The 25 T cell receptor beta chains given below trace back to one sample, sequenced in a study of CD8+ T cells in alopecia areata. Extraction of RNA preceded its reverse transcription into cDNA, which served as the sequencing template. The method was immunoSEQ multiplex PCR; TCRdb's version includes in-frame clones alone and lacks a portion of them. The data show some 150,000 clones, around two thirds seen once. Sequenced sample: CD8+ T cells sorted from blood. Every receptor here comes from a human donor in good health.

The J gene is TRBJ2-5, the V gene TRBV28, with D possibly TRBD1 on 5 matching bases. Per germline, CDR1 MDHEN and CDR2 SYDVKM. This CDR3 comprises 14 residues. Trimming removed 4 bases at V and 5 bases at J, with 14 bases between. CDR3 DNA: TGTGCCAGCAGTTCCATCATGGGGCGGGAGACCCAGTACTTC. Translating gives CASSSIMGRETQYF.

This clone is a singleton in its sample. This chain uses TRBV11-2 with TRBJ2-3; D may correspond to TRBD1 or TRBD2 (5 bases each). The CDR3 is made up of 15 amino acids. Trimming shortened V by 6 bases and J by 4 bases, and 17 bases separated the two germline ends. The germline gives CDR1 SGHAT, CDR2 FQNNGV. CDR3 in DNA: TGTGCCAGCAGTCAGGGACCTAGGGCACCAGATACGCAGTATTTT. Encoded protein: CASSQGPRAPDTQYF.

Turning to this clone: At one boundary the junction diverges from the germline segment, which might be a read error. Additional DNA sequences in this sample encode the identical CDR3. V is TRBV29-1 and J is TRBJ2-7; either TRBD1 or TRBD2 may fit D (5 bases each). Germline-derived CDR1 and CDR2 are SQVTM and ANQGSEA. This CDR3 spans 14 amino acids. CDR3 sequence: CSARETASSYEQYF. In DNA, the CDR3 is TGCAGCGCAAGGGAGACAGCTAGCTCCTATGAGCAGTACTTC.

J is TRBJ2-7 and V is TRBV9, with no clear D. Per germline, CDR1 SGDLS and CDR2 YYNGEE. With 8 bases removed from V and 0 bases from J, the gap between germline ends came to 12 bases. The CDR3 is 13 residues long. The CDR3 coding sequence is TGTGCCAGGAATTATGACGGCTCCTACGAGCAGTACTTC. This encodes CARNYDGSYEQYF.

This sequence joins TRBV27 and TRBJ2-7, with no clear D. Trimming left V 8 bases short and J 0 bases short, with 17 bases between. Germline assignment: CDR1 MNHEY and CDR2 SMNVEV (reference sequence). The CDR3 is 15 amino acids. In DNA form, the CDR3 reads TGTGCCAGCCGTACTACCCGTGGCAGCTCCTACGAGCAGTACTTC. Translation: CASRTTRGSSYEQYF.

This clone was seen just once. The chain employs TRBV6-5 and TRBJ2-1; D is perhaps TRBD1 (5 bases). The CDR3 has 12 residues. Trimming pared 7 bases from V and 8 bases from J, leaving 12 bases between. The V gene's germline CDR1 is MNHEY and CDR2 SVGAGI. The CDR3: CASTGKRDEQFF. Written as DNA, the CDR3 is TGTGCCAGCACAGGGAAGCGTGATGAGCAGTTCTTC.

This chain links TRBV2 with TRBJ1-2; 7 bases agree with TRBD1. This CDR3 has 18 amino acids. V trimming: 4 bases; J trimming: 4 bases; junction bases outside the gene matches: 18. CDR1 and CDR2 (germline): SNHLY, FYNNEI. CDR3 in amino acids: CASSGARTGVYLFYGYTF. DNA for the CDR3: TGTGCCAGCAGTGGGGCCCGGACAGGAGTCTACCTCTTCTATGGCTACACCTTC.

CDR3 sequence reads: CASSFGGLNTEAFF. CDR3 bases: TGTGCCAGTAGTTTCGGGGGATTGAACACTGAAGCTTTCTTT. The gene calls are TRBV19 and TRBJ1-1; D is perhaps TRBD1 (5 bases). The CDR3 has 14 amino acids. V lost 5 bases and J 0 bases, leaving 10 bases between the germline ends. The germline CDR1 and CDR2 sequences are LNHDA and SQIVND (reference sequence).

This chain joins TRBV27 and TRBJ2-7; D not certain. V lost 2 bases and J lost 5, with 13 bases in between. CDR1 and CDR2 (germline): MNHEY, SMNVEV (reference sequence). The CDR3 extends over 14 amino acids. This CDR3 is CASSLLLGWDEQYF. The DNA for the CDR3 is TGTGCCAGCAGTTTACTATTAGGTTGGGACGAGCAGTACTTC.

This sequence joins TRBV9 and TRBJ2-5; 9 bases are a match to TRBD1. The V and J ends lost 4 bases and 4 bases, in that order; junction bases with no gene match: 11. The CDR3 is 16 amino acids. Germline CDR1 reads SGDLS; CDR2 reads YYNGEE. CDR3 amino acids: CASSLTTGQGGETQYF. The CDR3 DNA reads TGTGCCAGCAGCCTTACAACGGGACAGGGAGGAGAGACCCAGTACTTC.

The table lists this clone with a few counts. The gene calls are TRBV10-3 and TRBJ1-2; D is possibly TRBD1 (6 bases). This CDR3 contains 11 residues. The ends were cut back, 8 bases at V and 4 bases at J, with 8 bases in the middle. The germline V gene has CDR1 ENHRY and CDR2 SYGVKD. The CDR3 DNA follows: TGTGCCATCTACAGGGCCTATGGCTACACCTTC. Its protein product is CAIYRAYGYTF.

The chain links TRBV5-1 to TRBJ2-1; TRBD2 agrees at 12 bases. Unmatched junction bases numbered 4, after V lost 0 bases and J lost 9 bases. Germline V gene sequence: CDR1 SGHRS, CDR2 YFSETQ. The CDR3 length is 15 residues. The CDR3 DNA sequence: TGCGCCAGCAGCTTGGGACTAGCGGGAGTAAGTGAGCAGTTCTTC. Translating gives CASSLGLAGVSEQFF.

Here the CDR3 DNA reads TGTGCCAGCAGTTTGCGAGGGTGGGCCAAAAACATTCAGTACTTC. This gives the protein CASSLRGWAKNIQYF. This chain uses TRBV28 with TRBJ2-4; the D gene is possibly TRBD2 (5 bases). Trimming took 3 bases from V and 1 from J, leaving 10 bases between them. The CDR3 is made up of 15 amino acids. The germline CDR1 and CDR2 sequences are MDHEN and SYDVKM. Using reference TRBV28 and TRBJ2-4 for the parts outside the CDR3, the full variable domain is DVKVTQSSRYLVKRTGEKVFLECVQDMDHENMFWYRQDPGLGLRLIYFSYDVKMKEKGDIPEGYSVSREKKERFSLILESASTNQTSMYLCASSLRGWAKNIQYFGAGTRLSVL.

The J gene is TRBJ1-2, the V gene TRBV28, with D unclear. The CDR3 contains 11 residues. Germline lookup yields CDR1 MDHEN and CDR2 SYDVKM. With 3 bases removed from V and 7 bases from J, the gap between germline ends came to 6 bases. The CDR3 DNA reads as TGTGCCAGCAGTTTCTTCAGTGGCTACACCTTC. Translating it yields CASSFFSGYTF.

The V call is TRBV10-3, the J call TRBJ2-6; the D is unclear. The CDR3 consists of 17 residues. Trimming removed 0 bases from V and 2 bases from J, with 11 bases in between. Germline CDR1 ENHRY, CDR2 SYGVKD. The CDR3 protein is CAISESRVFPGANVLTF. CDR3 nucleotide sequence: TGTGCCATCAGTGAGTCACGCGTGTTCCCTGGGGCCAACGTCCTGACTTTC.

The chain has TRBV10-2 and TRBJ2-1, with TRBD2 identical over 13 bases. The J segment lost 5 bases and the V segment lost 0 bases, leaving 7 bases of the junction unmatched. This CDR3 comprises 18 residues. CDR1 and CDR2 (germline): WSHSY, SAAADI. The CDR3 loop reads CASSESGLAGDLDNEQFF. As DNA, the CDR3 is TGCGCCAGCAGTGAGTCTGGACTAGCGGGAGACCTCGACAATGAGCAGTTCTTC.

V gene TRBV7-9 combines with J gene TRBJ2-1, with D tentatively TRBD2 (6 bases). CDR1 SEHNR and CDR2 FQNEAQ come from the germline V gene (reference sequence). V dropped 5 bases and J dropped 5 bases, with 16 bases sitting between them. CDR3 size: 15 residues. For the CDR3, the DNA is TGTGCCAGCAGCCAAGTCGGACTACCCGACAATGAGCAGTTCTTC. Encoded protein: CASSQVGLPDNEQFF. The entire variable domain, with the rest obtained from reference TRBV7-9 and TRBJ2-1, is as follows: DTGVSQNPRHKITKRGQNVTFRCDPISEHNRLYWYRQTLGQGPEFLTYFQNEAQLEKSRLLSDRFSAERPKGSFSTLEIQRTEQGDSAMYLCASSQVGLPDNEQFFGPGTRLTVL.

The rearrangement joins TRBV9 to TRBJ1-1; TRBD1 might be the D (5 bases). Germline V gene lookup returns CDR1 SGDLS and CDR2 YYNGEE. Trimming took off 0 bases at V and 0 bases at J, with 6 bases between the two ends. CDR3 length equals 14 residues. The CDR3 loop is CASSVGQMNTEAFF. DNA of the CDR3: TGTGCCAGCAGCGTAGGACAGATGAACACTGAAGCTTTCTTT.

V is TRBV5-1 and J is TRBJ1-2; no definite D call. The germline CDR1 and CDR2 sequences are SGHRS and YFSETQ. This CDR3 comprises 12 residues. V was pared by 0 bases and J by 6 bases, with 6 bases between. CDR3 amino acids: CASSLGGNGYTF. CDR3 bases: TGCGCCAGCAGCTTGGGAGGCAATGGCTACACCTTC.

The rearrangement joins TRBV18 to TRBJ1-4, with 8 bases lining up with TRBD1. V was pared by 6 bases and J by 7 bases, with 7 bases of the junction left unmatched. The CDR3 totals 14 residues. The germline V gene encodes CDR1 KGHSH and CDR2 LQKENI. The CDR3 protein is CASSLDRGGEKLFF. The CDR3 region has the DNA TGTGCCAGCTCTCTCGACAGGGGAGGTGAAAAACTGTTTTTT.

The chain carries TRBV25-1 and TRBJ2-5; the D call may be TRBD1 or TRBD2 (5 bases each). CDR1 and CDR2 (germline): MGHDK, SYGVNS. The CDR3 contains 14 residues. V was shortened by 3 bases and J by 7 bases, with 15 bases between the two germline ends. This chain's CDR3 is CASSEDHRGGTQYF. The CDR3 nucleotides read TGTGCCAGCAGTGAGGATCACCGTGGGGGGACCCAGTACTTC. Filled out from reference TRBV25-1 and TRBJ2-5, the complete variable domain reads EADIYQTPRYLVIGTGKKITLECSQTMGHDKMYWYQQDPGMELHLIHYSYGVNSTEKGDLSSESTVSRIRTEHFPLTLESARPSHTSQYLCASSEDHRGGTQYFGPGTRLLVL.

This chain joins TRBV27 and TRBJ2-3, with 8 positions matching TRBD1. Germline loops: CDR1 MNHEY, CDR2 SMNVEV (reference sequence). Trimming at V came to 5 bases and at J to 4 bases, leaving 8 bases not matched to a gene. CDR3 size: 15 residues. The CDR3 nucleotides are TGTGCCAGCAGTGACGGGACAGGAGGGGCAGATACGCAGTATTTT. Amino acid sequence: CASSDGTGGADTQYF.

The chain combines TRBV29-1 with TRBJ2-5; 7 nucleotides agree with TRBD2. V shed 7 bases, J shed 5 bases, and the junction held 1 base outside the gene matches. CDR3 length equals 10 residues. Per germline, CDR1 SQVTM and CDR2 ANQGSEA. CDR3 residues: CSAGGETQYF. Here the CDR3 DNA reads TGCAGCGCCGGGGGGGAGACCCAGTACTTC.

This chain links TRBV5-6 with TRBJ1-2; tentatively, D is TRBD1 (6 bases). The CDR3 loop spans 12 amino acids. Trimming pared 4 bases from V and 7 bases from J, leaving 11 bases between. Germline-derived CDR1 and CDR2 are SGHDT and YYEEEE. CDR3 sequence reads: CASSPRDIGYTF. The DNA for the CDR3 is TGTGCCAGCAGCCCCCGGGACATTGGCTACACCTTC. Looking up the rest from reference TRBV5-6 and TRBJ1-2 gives the full variable domain: DAGVTQSPTHLIKTRGQQVTLRCSPKSGHDTVSWYQQALGQGPQFIFQYYEEEERQRGNFPDRFSGHQFPNYSSELNVNALLLGDSALYLCASSPRDIGYTFGSGTRLTVV.

The V and J genes are TRBV18 and TRBJ2-7; no definite D call. The CDR3 is 12 residues long. Deletions cut 5 bases from V and 0 bases from J, with 5 bases between. Germline V lookup: CDR1 KGHSH, CDR2 LQKENI. The DNA of the CDR3 is TGTGCCAGCTCAACAGACTCCTACGAGCAGTACTTC. Translation gives CASSTDSYEQYF.